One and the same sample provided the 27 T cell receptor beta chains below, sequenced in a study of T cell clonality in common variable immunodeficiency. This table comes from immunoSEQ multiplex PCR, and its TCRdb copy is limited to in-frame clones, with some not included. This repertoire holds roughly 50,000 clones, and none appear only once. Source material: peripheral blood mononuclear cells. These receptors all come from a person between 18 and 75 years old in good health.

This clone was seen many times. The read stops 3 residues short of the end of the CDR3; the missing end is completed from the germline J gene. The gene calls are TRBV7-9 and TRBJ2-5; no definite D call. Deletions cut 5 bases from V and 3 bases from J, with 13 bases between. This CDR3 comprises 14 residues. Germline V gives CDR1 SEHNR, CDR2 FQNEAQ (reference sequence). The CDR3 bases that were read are TGTGCCAGCAGCCCCCCCCTAGAAGAAGAGACC. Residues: CASSPPLEEET. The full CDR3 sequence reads CASSPPLEEETQYF.

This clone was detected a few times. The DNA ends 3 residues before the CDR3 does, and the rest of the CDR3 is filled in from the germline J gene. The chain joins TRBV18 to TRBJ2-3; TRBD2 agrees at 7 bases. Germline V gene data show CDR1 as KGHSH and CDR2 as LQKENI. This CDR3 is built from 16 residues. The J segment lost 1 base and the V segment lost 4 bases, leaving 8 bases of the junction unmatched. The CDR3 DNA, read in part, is TGTGCCAGCTCACTACTGAGCGGGAAGGGCACAGATACG. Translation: CASSLLSGKGTDT. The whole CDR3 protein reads CASSLLSGKGTDTQYF. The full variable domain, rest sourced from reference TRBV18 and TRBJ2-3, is NAGVMQNPRHLVRRRGQEARLRCSPMKGHSHVYWYRQLPEEGLKFMVYLQKENIIDESGMPKERFSAEFPKEGPSILRIQQVVRGDSAAYFCASSLLSGKGTDTQYFGPGTRLTVL.

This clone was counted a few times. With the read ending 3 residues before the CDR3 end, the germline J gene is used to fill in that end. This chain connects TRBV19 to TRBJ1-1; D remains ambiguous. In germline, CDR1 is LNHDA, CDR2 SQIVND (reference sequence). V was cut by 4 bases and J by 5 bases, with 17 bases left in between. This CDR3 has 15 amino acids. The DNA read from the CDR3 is TGTGCCAGTAGTACTACCCGCCGGGTGAGAACTGAA. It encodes CASSTTRRVRTE. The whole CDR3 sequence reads CASSTTRRVRTEAFF. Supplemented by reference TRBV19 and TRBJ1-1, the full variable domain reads DGGITQSPKYLFRKEGQNVTLSCEQNLNHDAMYWYRQDPGQGLRLIYYSQIVNDFQKGDIAEGYSVSREKKESFPLTVTSAQKNPTAFYLCASSTTRRVRTEAFFGQGTRLTVV.

The CDR3 bases that were read are TGTGCCAGCTCACCATCGGACTGGTACACAGATACG. The encoded protein is CASSPSDWYTDT. The whole CDR3 sequence is CASSPSDWYTDTQYF. The rearrangement links TRBV18 to TRBJ2-3, with D possibly TRBD2 on 5 matching bases. The CDR3 goes on 3 residues after the read ends, and that part is filled in from the germline J gene. The V gene lost 2 bases and the J gene lost 2 bases, with 11 bases spanning the gap. Germline V gene data show CDR1 as KGHSH and CDR2 as LQKENI. The CDR3 spans 15 residues.

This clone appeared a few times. The CDR3: CASGTGENTEAFF. CDR3 DNA, as far as it was read: TGTGCCAGCGGGACAGGAGAGAACACTGAA. The J gene is TRBJ1-1, the V gene TRBV2, with 8 bases aligning to TRBD1. The read ends 3 residues before the CDR3 terminus; that terminus is restored from the germline J gene. V dropped 8 bases and J dropped 1; count of bases not matched to a gene: 3. The CDR3 runs to 13 residues. From germline, CDR1 is SNHLY and CDR2 FYNNEI.

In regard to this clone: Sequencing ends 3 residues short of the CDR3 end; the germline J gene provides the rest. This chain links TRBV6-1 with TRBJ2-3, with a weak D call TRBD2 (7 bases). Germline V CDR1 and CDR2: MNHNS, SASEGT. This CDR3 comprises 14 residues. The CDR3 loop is CASSERGGPGTQYF. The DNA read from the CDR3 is TGTGCCAGCAGTGAACGCGGGGGCCCGGGGACG.

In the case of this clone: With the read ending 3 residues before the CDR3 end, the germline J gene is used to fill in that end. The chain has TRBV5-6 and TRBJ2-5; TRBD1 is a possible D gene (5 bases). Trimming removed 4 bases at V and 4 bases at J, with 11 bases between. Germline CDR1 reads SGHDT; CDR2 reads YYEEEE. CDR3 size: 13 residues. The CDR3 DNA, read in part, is TGTGCCAGCAGCCTCCCTGGGGCAGAGACC. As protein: CASSLPGAET. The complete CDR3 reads CASSLPGAETQYF.

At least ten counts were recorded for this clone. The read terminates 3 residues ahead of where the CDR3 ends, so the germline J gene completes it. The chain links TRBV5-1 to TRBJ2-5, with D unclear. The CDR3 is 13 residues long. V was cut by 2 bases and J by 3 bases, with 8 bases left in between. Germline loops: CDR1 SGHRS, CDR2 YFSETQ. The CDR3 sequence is CASSFLSEETQYF. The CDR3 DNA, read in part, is TGCGCCAGCAGCTTTTTGTCAGAAGAGACC.

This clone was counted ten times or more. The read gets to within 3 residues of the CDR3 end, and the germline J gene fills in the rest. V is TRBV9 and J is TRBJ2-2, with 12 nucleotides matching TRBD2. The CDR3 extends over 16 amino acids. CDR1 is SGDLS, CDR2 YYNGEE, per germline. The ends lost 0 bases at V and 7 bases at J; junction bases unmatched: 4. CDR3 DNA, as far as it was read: TGTGCCAGCAGCGTAGGGGGACTAGCGGGTCTCGGGGAG. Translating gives CASSVGGLAGLGE. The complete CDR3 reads CASSVGGLAGLGELFF.

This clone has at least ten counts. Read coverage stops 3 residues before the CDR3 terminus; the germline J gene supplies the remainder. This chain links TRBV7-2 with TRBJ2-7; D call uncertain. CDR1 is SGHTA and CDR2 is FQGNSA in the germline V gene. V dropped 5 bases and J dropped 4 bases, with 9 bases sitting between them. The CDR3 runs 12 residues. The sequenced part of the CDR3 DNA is TGTGCCAGCAGCGGCCACCATTACGAG. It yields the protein CASSGHHYE. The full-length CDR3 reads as CASSGHHYEQYF.

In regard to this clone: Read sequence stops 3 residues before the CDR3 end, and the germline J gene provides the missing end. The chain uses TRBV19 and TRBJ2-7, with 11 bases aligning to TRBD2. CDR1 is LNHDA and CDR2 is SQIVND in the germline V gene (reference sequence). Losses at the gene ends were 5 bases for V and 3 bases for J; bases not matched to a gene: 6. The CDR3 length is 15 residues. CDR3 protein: CASSVLAGAIYEQYF. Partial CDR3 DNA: TGTGCCAGTAGTGTACTAGCGGGGGCGATCTACGAG.

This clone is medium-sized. CDR3 sequence reads: CASSRKAGGLGELFF. CDR3 DNA, as far as it was read: TGTGCCAGCAGCCGGAAAGCGGGAGGACTCGGGGAG. The chain links TRBV7-2 to TRBJ2-2; 9 nucleotides line up with TRBD2. The CDR3 goes on 3 residues after the read ends, and that part is filled in from the germline J gene. CDR1 and CDR2 from the germline V gene are SGHTA and FQGNSA. Trimming cost V 5 bases and J 7 bases; bases outside gene matches: 8. This CDR3 has 15 residues.

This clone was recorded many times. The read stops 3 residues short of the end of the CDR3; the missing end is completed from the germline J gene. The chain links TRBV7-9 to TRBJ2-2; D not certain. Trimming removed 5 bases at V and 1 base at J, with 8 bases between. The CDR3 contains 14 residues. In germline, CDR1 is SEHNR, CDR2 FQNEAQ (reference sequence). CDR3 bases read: TGTGCCAGCAGCCCCTCACAGAACACCGGGGAG. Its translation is CASSPSQNTGE. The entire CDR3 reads CASSPSQNTGELFF.

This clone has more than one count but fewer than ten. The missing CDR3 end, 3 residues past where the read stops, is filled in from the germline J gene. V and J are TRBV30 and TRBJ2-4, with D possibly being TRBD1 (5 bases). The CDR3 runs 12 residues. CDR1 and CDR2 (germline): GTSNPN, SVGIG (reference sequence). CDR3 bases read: TGTGCCTGGAGTCGTGCAGGGTTGGCT. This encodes CAWSRAGLA. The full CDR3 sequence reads CAWSRAGLAQYF.

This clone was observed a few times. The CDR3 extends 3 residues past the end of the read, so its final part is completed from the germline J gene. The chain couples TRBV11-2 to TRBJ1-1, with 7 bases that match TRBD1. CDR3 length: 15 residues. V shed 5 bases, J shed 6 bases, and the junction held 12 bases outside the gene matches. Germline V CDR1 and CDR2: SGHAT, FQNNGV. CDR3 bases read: TGTGCCAGCAGCCGCGGGACAGCCGTTAGGGCTGAA. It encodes CASSRGTAVRAE. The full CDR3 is CASSRGTAVRAEAFF.

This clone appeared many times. CDR3 DNA (partial): TGCGCCAGCAGCTTGCAGGGTTACACCGGGGAG. Its protein is CASSLQGYTGE. The CDR3, in full, reads CASSLQGYTGELFF. The chain couples TRBV5-1 to TRBJ2-2; TRBD1 is a possible D gene (5 bases). The read halts 3 residues ahead of the CDR3 end, with the missing end drawn from the germline J gene. With 1 base removed from V and 3 bases from J, the gap between germline ends came to 7 bases. This CDR3 is built from 14 residues. Germline CDR1 and CDR2: SGHRS and YFSETQ. The variable domain in full, completed from reference TRBV5-1 and TRBJ2-2, reads KAGVTQTPRYLIKTRGQQVTLSCSPISGHRSVSWYQQTPGQGLQFLFEYFSETQRNKGNFPGRFSGRQFSNSRSEMNVSTLELGDSALYLCASSLQGYTGELFFGEGSRLTVL.

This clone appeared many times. CDR3 DNA, as far as it was read: TGCAGCGCAGCCAGGGGCACCTACGAG. This translates into CSAARGTYE. The complete CDR3 protein is CSAARGTYEQYF. The V gene is TRBV29-1, the J gene TRBJ2-7; weak D call: TRBD1 (6 bases). The read finishes 3 residues shy of the CDR3 end, and the germline J gene is used to complete it. The CDR3 covers 12 residues. The ends were cut back, 7 bases at V and 2 bases at J, with 12 bases in the middle. CDR1 is SQVTM and CDR2 is ANQGSEA in the germline V gene.

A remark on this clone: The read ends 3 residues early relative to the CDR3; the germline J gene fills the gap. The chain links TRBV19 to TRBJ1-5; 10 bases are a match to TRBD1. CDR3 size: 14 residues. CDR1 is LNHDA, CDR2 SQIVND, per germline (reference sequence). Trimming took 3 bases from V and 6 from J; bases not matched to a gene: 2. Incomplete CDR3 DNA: TGTGCCAGTAGTATCGGGACAGGGGTTCAGCCC. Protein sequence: CASSIGTGVQP. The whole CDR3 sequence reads CASSIGTGVQPQHF.

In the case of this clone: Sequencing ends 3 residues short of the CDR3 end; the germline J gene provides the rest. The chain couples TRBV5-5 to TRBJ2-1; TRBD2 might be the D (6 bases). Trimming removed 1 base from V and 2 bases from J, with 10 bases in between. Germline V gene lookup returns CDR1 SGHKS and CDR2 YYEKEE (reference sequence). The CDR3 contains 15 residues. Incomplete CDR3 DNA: TGTGCCAGCAGCTTGACTAGCCAACCCTACAATGAG. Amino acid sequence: CASSLTSQPYNE. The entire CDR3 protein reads CASSLTSQPYNEQFF. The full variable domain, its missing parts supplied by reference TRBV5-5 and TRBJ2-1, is DAGVTQSPTHLIKTRGQQVTLRCSPISGHKSVSWYQQVLGQGPQFIFQYYEKEERGRGNFPDRFSARQFPNYSSELNVNALLLGDSALYLCASSLTSQPYNEQFFGPGTRLTVL.

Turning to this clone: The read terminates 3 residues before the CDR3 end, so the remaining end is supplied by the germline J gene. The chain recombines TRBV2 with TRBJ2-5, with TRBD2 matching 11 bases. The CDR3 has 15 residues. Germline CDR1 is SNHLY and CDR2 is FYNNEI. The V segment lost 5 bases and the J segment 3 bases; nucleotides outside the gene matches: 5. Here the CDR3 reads CASSLIAGGEETQYF. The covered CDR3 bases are TGTGCCAGCAGTCTAATAGCGGGAGGGGAAGAGACC.

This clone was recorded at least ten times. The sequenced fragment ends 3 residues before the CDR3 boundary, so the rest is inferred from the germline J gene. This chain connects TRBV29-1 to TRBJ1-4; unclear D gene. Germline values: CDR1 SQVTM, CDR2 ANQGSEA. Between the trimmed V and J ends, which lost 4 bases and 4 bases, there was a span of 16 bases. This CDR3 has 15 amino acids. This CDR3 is CSVGRPDYCNEKLFF. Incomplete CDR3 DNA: TGCAGCGTTGGTCGCCCCGACTATTGTAATGAAAAA.

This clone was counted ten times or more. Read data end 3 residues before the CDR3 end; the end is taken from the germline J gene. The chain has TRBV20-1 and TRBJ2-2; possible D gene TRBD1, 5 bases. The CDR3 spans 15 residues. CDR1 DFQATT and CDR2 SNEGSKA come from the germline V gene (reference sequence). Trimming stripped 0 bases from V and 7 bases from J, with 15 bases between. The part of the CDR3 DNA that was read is TGCAGTGCTAGAGAAGGGCAGGGTCTTTTCGGGGAG. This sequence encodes CSAREGQGLFGE. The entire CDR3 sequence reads CSAREGQGLFGELFF.

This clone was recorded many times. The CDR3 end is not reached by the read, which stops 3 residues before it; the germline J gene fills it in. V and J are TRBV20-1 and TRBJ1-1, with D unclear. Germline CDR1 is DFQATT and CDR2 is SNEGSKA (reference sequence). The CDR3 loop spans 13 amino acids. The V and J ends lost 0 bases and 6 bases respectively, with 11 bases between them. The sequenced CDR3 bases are TGCAGTGCTAGAGACCCGGGGTTGCCTGAA. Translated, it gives CSARDPGLPE. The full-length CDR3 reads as CSARDPGLPEAFF.

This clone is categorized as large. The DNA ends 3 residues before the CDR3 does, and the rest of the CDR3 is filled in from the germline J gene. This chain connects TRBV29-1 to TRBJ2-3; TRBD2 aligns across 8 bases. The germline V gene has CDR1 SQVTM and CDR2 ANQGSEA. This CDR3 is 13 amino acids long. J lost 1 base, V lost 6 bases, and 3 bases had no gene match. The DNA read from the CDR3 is TGCAGCGTAGCGGGAGAGCGCACAGATACG. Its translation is CSVAGERTDT. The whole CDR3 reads CSVAGERTDTQYF.

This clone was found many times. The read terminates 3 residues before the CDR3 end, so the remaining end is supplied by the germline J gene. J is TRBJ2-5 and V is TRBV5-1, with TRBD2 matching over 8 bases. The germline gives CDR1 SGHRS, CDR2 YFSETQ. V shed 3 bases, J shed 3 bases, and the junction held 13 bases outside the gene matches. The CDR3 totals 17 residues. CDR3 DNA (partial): TGCGCCAGCAGCTCCGTCCTAGGGGCGGGGGGTAAAGAGACC. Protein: CASSSVLGAGGKET. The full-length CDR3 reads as CASSSVLGAGGKETQYF.

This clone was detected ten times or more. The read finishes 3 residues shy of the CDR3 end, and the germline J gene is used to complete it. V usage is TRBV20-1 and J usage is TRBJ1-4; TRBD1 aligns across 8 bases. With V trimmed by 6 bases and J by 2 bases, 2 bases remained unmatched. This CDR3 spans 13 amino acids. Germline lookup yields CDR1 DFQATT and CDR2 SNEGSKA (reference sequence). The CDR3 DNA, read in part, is TGCAGTGCCAGGACAGGGACTAATGAAAAA. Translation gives CSARTGTNEK. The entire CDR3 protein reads CSARTGTNEKLFF.

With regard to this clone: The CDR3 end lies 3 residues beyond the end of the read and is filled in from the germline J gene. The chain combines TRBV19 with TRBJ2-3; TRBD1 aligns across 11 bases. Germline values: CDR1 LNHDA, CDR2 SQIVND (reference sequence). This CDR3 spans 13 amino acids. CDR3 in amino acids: CATMDRGHETQYF. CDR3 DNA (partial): TGTGCCACTATGGACAGGGGGCACGAGACG.